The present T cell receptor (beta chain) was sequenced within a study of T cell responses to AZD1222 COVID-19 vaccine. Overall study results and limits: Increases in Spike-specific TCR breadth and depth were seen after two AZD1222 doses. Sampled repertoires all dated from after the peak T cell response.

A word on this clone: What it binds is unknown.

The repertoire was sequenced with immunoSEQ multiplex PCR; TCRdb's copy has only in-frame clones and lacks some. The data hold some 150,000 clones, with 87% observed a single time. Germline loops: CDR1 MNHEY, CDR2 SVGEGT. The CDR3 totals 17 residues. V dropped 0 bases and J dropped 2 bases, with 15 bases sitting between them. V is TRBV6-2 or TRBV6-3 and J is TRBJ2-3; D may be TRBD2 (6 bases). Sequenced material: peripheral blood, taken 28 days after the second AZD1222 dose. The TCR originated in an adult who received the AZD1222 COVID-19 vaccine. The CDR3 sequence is CASSYSGRAGDTDTQYF. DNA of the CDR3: TGTGCCAGCAGTTACTCGGGTCGAGCGGGCGACACAGATACGCAGTATTTT.